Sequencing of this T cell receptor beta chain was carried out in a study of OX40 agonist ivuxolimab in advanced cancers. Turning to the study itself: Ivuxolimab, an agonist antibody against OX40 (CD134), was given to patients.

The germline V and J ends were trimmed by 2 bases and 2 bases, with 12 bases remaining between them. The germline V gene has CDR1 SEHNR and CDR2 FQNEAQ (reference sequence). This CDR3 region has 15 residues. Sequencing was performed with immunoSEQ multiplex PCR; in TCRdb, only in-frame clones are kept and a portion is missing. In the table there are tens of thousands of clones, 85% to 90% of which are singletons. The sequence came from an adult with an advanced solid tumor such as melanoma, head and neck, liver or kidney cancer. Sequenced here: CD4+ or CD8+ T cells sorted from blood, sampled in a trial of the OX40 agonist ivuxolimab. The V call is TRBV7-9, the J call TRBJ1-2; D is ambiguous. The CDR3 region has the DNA TGTGCCAGCAGCTTAAGCAGGAGAACAAACTATGGCTACACCTTC. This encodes CASSLSRRTNYGYTF. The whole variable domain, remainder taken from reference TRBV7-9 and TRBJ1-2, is DTGVSQNPRHKITKRGQNVTFRCDPISEHNRLYWYRQTLGQGPEFLTYFQNEAQLEKSRLLSDRFSAERPKGSFSTLEIQRTEQGDSAMYLCASSLSRRTNYGYTFGSGTRLTVV.